The source of this T cell receptor (beta chain) is a study of radiation and T cells in renal cell carcinoma. The protocol was immunoSEQ multiplex PCR, while the TCRdb copy is restricted to in-frame clones and leaves out a portion. The table records tens of thousands of clones, nearly 85% of them present only once. Described time point: blood 4 weeks post-SBRT, at nephrectomy. Treatment defined: 15 Gy SBRT to primary tumor, nephrectomy 4 weeks later. Serial blood draws occurred at baseline and 2 and 4 weeks post-SBRT. Here the sequenced sample was blood, taken from a patient whose treatment included radiotherapy and nephrectomy. The clonotype originates from a woman aged 70-85 years with renal cell carcinoma.

DNA for the CDR3: TGTGCCAGCAGCTTTTCACGGATTAATGAAAAACTGTTTTTT. This gives the protein CASSFSRINEKLFF. The chain combines TRBV5-6 with TRBJ1-4; D remains unclear. Germline-derived CDR1 and CDR2 are SGHDT and YYEEEE. With 2 bases removed from V and 4 bases from J, the gap between germline ends came to 9 bases. The CDR3 loop spans 14 amino acids.